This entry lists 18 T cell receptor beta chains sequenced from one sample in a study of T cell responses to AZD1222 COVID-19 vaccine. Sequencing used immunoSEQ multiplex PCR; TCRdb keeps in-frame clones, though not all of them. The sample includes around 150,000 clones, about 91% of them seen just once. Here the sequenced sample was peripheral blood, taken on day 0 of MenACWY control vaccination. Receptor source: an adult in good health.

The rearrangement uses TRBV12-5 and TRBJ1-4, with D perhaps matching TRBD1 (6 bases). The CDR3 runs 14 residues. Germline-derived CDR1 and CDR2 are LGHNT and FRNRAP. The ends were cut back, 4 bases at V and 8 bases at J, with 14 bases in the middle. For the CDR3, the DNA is TGTGCTAGTGGTTCCGGGGGGCAGGAGGAAAAACTGTTTTTT. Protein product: CASGSGGQEEKLFF.

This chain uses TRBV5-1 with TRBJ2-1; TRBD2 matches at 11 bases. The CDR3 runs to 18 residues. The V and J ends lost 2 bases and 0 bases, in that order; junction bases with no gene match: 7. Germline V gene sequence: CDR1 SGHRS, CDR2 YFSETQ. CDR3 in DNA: TGCGCCAGCAGCTTAGGCCTAGCGGGAGGATTCTCCTACAATGAGCAGTTCTTC. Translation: CASSLGLAGGFSYNEQFF.

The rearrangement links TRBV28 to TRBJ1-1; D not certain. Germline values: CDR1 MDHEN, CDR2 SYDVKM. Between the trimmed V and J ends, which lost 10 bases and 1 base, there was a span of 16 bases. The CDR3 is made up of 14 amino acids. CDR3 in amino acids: CATPGAGANTEAFF. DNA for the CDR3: TGTGCCACCCCCGGAGCAGGAGCGAACACTGAAGCTTTCTTT.

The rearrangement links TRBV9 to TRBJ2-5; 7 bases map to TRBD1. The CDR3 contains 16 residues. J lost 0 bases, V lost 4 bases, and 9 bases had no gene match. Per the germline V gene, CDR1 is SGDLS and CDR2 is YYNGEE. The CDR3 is CASSLSGGANQETQYF. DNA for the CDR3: TGTGCCAGCAGCTTATCAGGGGGAGCCAACCAAGAGACCCAGTACTTC. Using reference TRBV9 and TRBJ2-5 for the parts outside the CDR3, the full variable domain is DSGVTQTPKHLITATGQRVTLRCSPRSGDLSVYWYQQSLDQGLQFLIQYYNGEERAKGNILERFSAQQFPDLHSELNLSSLELGDSALYFCASSLSGGANQETQYFGPGTRLLVL.

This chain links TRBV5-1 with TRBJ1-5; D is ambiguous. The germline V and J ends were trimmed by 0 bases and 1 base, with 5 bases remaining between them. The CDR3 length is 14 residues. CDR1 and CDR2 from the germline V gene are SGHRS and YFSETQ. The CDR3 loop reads CASSLGQSNQPQHF. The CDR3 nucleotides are TGCGCCAGCAGCTTGGGGCAGAGCAATCAGCCCCAGCATTTT.

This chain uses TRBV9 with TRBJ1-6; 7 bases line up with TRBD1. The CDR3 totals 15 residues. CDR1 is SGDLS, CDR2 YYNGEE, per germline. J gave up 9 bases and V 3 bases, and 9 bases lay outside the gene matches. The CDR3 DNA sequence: TGTGCCAGCAGCGCCCACCGGGACAGTTCTTCACCCCTCCACTTT. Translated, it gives CASSAHRDSSSPLHF. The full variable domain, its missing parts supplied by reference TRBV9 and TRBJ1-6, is DSGVTQTPKHLITATGQRVTLRCSPRSGDLSVYWYQQSLDQGLQFLIQYYNGEERAKGNILERFSAQQFPDLHSELNLSSLELGDSALYFCASSAHRDSSSPLHFGNGTRLTVT.

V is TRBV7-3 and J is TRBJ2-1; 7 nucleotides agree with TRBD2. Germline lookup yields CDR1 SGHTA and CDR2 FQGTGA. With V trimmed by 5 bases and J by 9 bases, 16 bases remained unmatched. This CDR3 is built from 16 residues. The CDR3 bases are TGTGCCAGCAGCCCCGGAAGGCGCGGGAGACCCGGTGAGCAGTTCTTC. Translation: CASSPGRRGRPGEQFF.

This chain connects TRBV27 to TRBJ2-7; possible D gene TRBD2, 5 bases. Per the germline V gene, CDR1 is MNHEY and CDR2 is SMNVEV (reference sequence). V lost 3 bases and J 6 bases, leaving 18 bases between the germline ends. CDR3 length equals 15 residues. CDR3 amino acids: CASSFESGPSGEQYF. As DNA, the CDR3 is TGTGCCAGCAGTTTTGAGAGCGGCCCCTCTGGCGAGCAGTACTTC.

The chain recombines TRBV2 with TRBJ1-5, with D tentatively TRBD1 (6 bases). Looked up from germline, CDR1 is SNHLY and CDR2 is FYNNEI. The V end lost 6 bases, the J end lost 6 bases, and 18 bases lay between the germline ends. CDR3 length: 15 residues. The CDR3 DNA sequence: TGTGCCAGCAGAAGAGAAGCAGGGGTGGCTCAGCCCCAGCATTTT. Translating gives CASRREAGVAQPQHF.

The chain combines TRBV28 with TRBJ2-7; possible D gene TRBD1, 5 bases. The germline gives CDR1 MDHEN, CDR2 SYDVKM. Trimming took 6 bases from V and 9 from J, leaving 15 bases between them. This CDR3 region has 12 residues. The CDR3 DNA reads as TGTGCCAGCAGCCGTCTAGGGGTCTCGCAGTACTTC. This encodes CASSRLGVSQYF.

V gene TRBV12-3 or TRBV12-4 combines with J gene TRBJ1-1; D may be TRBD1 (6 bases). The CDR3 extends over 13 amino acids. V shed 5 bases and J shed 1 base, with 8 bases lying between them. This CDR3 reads CASSPTGNTEAFF. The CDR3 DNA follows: TGTGCCAGCAGTCCGACAGGGAACACTGAAGCTTTCTTT.

The CDR3 region has the DNA TGCAGCGTTGATCAGGGGAAGGGGACTGAAGCTTTCTTT. This encodes CSVDQGKGTEAFF. The chain has TRBV29-1 and TRBJ1-1, with D perhaps TRBD1 (6 bases). Germline CDR1 is SQVTM and CDR2 is ANQGSEA. Trimming shortened V by 3 bases and J by 5 bases, and 13 bases separated the two germline ends. CDR3 length: 13 amino acids.

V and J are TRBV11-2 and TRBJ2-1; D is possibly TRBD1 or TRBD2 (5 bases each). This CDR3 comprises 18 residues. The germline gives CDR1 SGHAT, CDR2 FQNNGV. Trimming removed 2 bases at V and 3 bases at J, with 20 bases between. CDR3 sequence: CASSLSIPGTADYNEQFF. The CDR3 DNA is TGTGCCAGCAGCTTATCGATCCCCGGGACCGCGGACTACAATGAGCAGTTCTTC.

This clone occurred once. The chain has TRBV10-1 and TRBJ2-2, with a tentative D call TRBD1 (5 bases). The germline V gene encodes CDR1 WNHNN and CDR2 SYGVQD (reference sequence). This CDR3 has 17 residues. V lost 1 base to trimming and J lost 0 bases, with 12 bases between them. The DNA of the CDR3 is TGCGCCAGCAGTGAGTATATCCCGACAGCGAACACCGGGGAGCTGTTTTTT. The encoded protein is CASSEYIPTANTGELFF.

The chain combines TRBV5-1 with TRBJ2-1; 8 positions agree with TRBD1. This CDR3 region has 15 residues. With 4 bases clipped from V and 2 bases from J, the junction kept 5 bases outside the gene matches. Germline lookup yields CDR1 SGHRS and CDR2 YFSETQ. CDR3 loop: CASSPDRATYNEQFF. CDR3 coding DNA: TGCGCCAGCAGCCCGGACAGGGCTACCTACAATGAGCAGTTCTTC. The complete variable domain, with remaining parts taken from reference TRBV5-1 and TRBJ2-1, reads KAGVTQTPRYLIKTRGQQVTLSCSPISGHRSVSWYQQTPGQGLQFLFEYFSETQRNKGNFPGRFSGRQFSNSRSEMNVSTLELGDSALYLCASSPDRATYNEQFFGPGTRLTVL.

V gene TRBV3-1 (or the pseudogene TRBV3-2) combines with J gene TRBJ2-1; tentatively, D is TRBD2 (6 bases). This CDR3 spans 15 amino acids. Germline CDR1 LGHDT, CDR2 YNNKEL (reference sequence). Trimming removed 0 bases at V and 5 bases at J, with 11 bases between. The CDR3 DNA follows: TGTGCCAGCAGCCAAGATCTGGGAGGCCACAATGAGCAGTTCTTC. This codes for CASSQDLGGHNEQFF.

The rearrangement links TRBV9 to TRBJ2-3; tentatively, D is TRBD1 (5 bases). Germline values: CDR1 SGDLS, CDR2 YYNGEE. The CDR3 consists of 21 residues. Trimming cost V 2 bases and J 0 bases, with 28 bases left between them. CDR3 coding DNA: TGTGCCAGCAGCGTGAACTTCGACAGTGAAAAAACACGATCTAGCACAGATACGCAGTATTTT. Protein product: CASSVNFDSEKTRSSTDTQYF.

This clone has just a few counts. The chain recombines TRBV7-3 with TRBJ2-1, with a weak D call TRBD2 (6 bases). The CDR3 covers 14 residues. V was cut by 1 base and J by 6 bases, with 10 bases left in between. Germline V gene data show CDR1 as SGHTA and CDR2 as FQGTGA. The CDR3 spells CASSLSREVNEQFF. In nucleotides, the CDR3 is TGTGCCAGCAGCTTAAGCAGGGAGGTCAATGAGCAGTTCTTC.